The 30 T cell receptor beta chains reported below all come from one sample, sequenced in a study of T cells in Graves' hyperthyroidism and ophthalmopathy. RNA transcripts were the template for amplifying TCR beta CDR3 regions. The HTBI primer set was used in a first-round RT-PCR of the TCR CDR3. TCRdb processed the multiplex PCR reads anew with MiXCR; each CDR3 protein has one entry. The sample comprises around 520,000 distinct CDR3 sequences, roughly 14% of which are singletons, and about 17% rests with the top ten. The specimen was blood. Receptors were obtained from a young woman with Graves' hyperthyroidism.

In this sample, this clonotype turned up many times. The chain joins TRBV20-1 to TRBJ1-1, with D possibly matching TRBD1 (5 bases). Germline V gene lookup returns CDR1 DFQATT and CDR2 SNEGSKA (reference sequence). V was clipped by 2 bases and J by 0 bases, with 7 bases between them. The CDR3 has 13 residues. This CDR3 reads CSARWGLNTEAFF. DNA for the CDR3: TGCAGTGCTAGATGGGGACTGAACACTGAAGCTTTCTTT.

This clonotype was picked up a small number of times. The chain has TRBV2 and TRBJ1-6, with D unclear. The CDR3 consists of 13 residues. Trimming cost V 8 bases and J 5 bases, with 10 bases left between them. Germline values: CDR1 SNHLY, CDR2 FYNNEI. The CDR3 protein is CASRGGNNSPLHF. The CDR3 DNA follows: TGTGCCAGCCGGGGAGGGAATAATTCACCCCTCCACTTT.

This rearrangement joins TRBV9 to TRBJ1-4; 8 bases map to TRBD1. Germline-derived CDR1 and CDR2 are SGDLS and YYNGEE. The CDR3 totals 18 residues. J gave up 0 bases and V 0 bases, and 7 bases lay outside the gene matches. In DNA, the CDR3 is TGTGCCAGCAGCGTAGGGACAGGGATAACCGCAACTAATGAAAAACTGTTTTTT. Protein product: CASSVGTGITATNEKLFF.

This clonotype was observed a handful of times. This sequence joins TRBV18 and TRBJ2-4; D uncertain. The length of the CDR3 is 15 residues. Germline V CDR1 and CDR2: KGHSH, LQKENI. With 2 bases removed from V and 5 bases from J, the gap between germline ends came to 13 bases. The CDR3, as DNA: TGTGCCAGCTCACCATCCGCGAGTCCTCAAAACATTCAGTACTTC. As protein: CASSPSASPQNIQYF.

This clonotype was seen ten or more times. The gene calls are TRBV7-2 and TRBJ2-1; D possibly corresponds to TRBD2 (7 bases). Germline CDR1 and CDR2: SGHTA and FQGNSA. CDR3 size: 15 residues. The V and J ends lost 2 bases and 5 bases respectively, with 13 bases between them. The CDR3 loop reads CASSLWAGADNEQFF. CDR3 DNA sequence: TGTGCCAGCAGCTTATGGGCGGGGGCGGACAATGAGCAGTTCTTC.

This clonotype was counted ten times or more. The chain couples TRBV2 to TRBJ2-7; maybe TRBD2 (7 bases). The CDR3 covers 14 residues. V dropped 7 bases and J dropped 5 bases, with 18 bases sitting between them. Looked up from germline, CDR1 is SNHLY and CDR2 is FYNNEI. The CDR3 DNA reads TGTGCCAGCATTCTCAATCTAGGGGGGGACGAGCAGTACGTC. Amino acids: CASILNLGGDEQYV.

The sample holds many counts of this clonotype. This rearrangement joins TRBV11-3 to TRBJ1-2, with no clear D. The CDR3 consists of 14 residues. V was trimmed by 0 bases and J by 2 bases, leaving 7 bases between them. The germline V gene has CDR1 SGHNT and CDR2 YENEEA. CDR3 in DNA: TGTGCCAGCAGCTTAGAACAAGGAAACTATGGCTACACCTTC. Translated, it gives CASSLEQGNYGYTF. Full variable domain (rest looked up from reference TRBV11-3 and TRBJ1-2): EAGVVQSPRYKIIEKKQPVAFWCNPISGHNTLYWYLQNLGQGPELLIRYENEEAVDDSQLPKDRFSAERLKGVDSTLKIQPAELGDSAVYLCASSLEQGNYGYTFGSGTRLTVV.

The genes are TRBV20-1 and TRBJ2-1; tentative D call: TRBD2 (5 bases). Germline loops: CDR1 DFQATT, CDR2 SNEGSKA (reference sequence). The CDR3 sequence is 12 residues long. Trimming removed 6 bases at V and 6 bases at J, with 12 bases between. In nucleotides, the CDR3 is TGCAGTGCCACTGGGAGAGGCAATGAGCAGTTCTTC. Protein product: CSATGRGNEQFF.

This clonotype was seen at least ten times. The chain uses TRBV5-1 and TRBJ2-1; 13 bases are a match to TRBD2. CDR1 and CDR2 (germline): SGHRS, YFSETQ. J was trimmed by 4 bases and V by 2 bases; bases with no gene match: 6. This CDR3 has 17 residues. The CDR3 loop is CASSFTSGRVGYNEQFF. CDR3 bases: TGCGCCAGCAGCTTTACTAGCGGGAGGGTGGGGTACAATGAGCAGTTCTTC. The full variable domain, in which reference TRBV5-1 and TRBJ2-1 provide the parts outside the CDR3, is KAGVTQTPRYLIKTRGQQVTLSCSPISGHRSVSWYQQTPGQGLQFLFEYFSETQRNKGNFPGRFSGRQFSNSRSEMNVSTLELGDSALYLCASSFTSGRVGYNEQFFGPGTRLTVL.

This clonotype was found many times. The chain uses TRBV3-1 and TRBJ1-1; no firm D call. This CDR3 comprises 13 residues. V was pared by 3 bases and J by 1 base, with 6 bases between. In germline, CDR1 is LGHDT, CDR2 YNNKEL (reference sequence). In DNA form, the CDR3 reads TGTGCCAGCAGCCAGGAAGGGAACACTGAAGCTTTCTTT. This translates into CASSQEGNTEAFF.

In this sample, this clonotype turned up a few times. This chain connects TRBV9 to TRBJ1-2; D might be TRBD1 (5 bases). V lost 4 bases and J 3 bases, leaving 13 bases between the germline ends. The CDR3 totals 14 residues. CDR1 SGDLS and CDR2 YYNGEE come from the germline V gene. The CDR3 coding sequence is TGTGCCAGCAGCCGAAGAGGAGGGGACTATGGCTACACCTTC. This gives the protein CASSRRGGDYGYTF.

This clonotype was picked up a small number of times. The chain couples TRBV30 to TRBJ2-5, with TRBD1 as a possible D gene (5 bases). Germline V gene sequence: CDR1 GTSNPN, CDR2 SVGIG (reference sequence). Trimming stripped 2 bases from V and 5 bases from J, with 12 bases between. The CDR3 runs 13 residues. This chain's CDR3 is CAWSIGVGETQYF. CDR3 DNA: TGTGCCTGGAGTATAGGGGTCGGGGAGACCCAGTACTTC.

The J gene is TRBJ2-7, the V gene TRBV7-2; no clear D. Per the germline V gene, CDR1 is SGHTA and CDR2 is FQGNSA. This CDR3 is 14 amino acids long. The V end lost 1 base, the J end lost 2 bases, and 9 bases lay between the germline ends. CDR3 bases: TGTGCCAGCAGCTTAGATGGGTTGACCTACGAGCAGTACGTC. This codes for CASSLDGLTYEQYV.

This clonotype has a count of ten or more. The chain recombines TRBV20-1 with TRBJ1-2; 7 nucleotides match TRBD1. Germline CDR1 and CDR2: DFQATT and SNEGSKA (reference sequence). The CDR3 is 14 residues long. The V and J ends lost 6 bases and 6 bases, in that order; junction bases with no gene match: 13. The CDR3 here is CSANQKTGRDGYTF. The CDR3 bases are TGCAGTGCCAACCAGAAGACAGGGCGCGATGGCTACACCTTC.

This clonotype occurred many times. This sequence joins TRBV11-2 and TRBJ1-5, with TRBD1 identical over 7 bases. Germline V gene sequence: CDR1 SGHAT, CDR2 FQNNGV. V shed 3 bases and J 7 bases; nucleotides not matched to a gene: 6. This CDR3 has 14 amino acids. The CDR3 protein is CASSFDRAGQPQHF. The CDR3 DNA is TGTGCCAGCAGCTTCGACAGGGCGGGACAGCCCCAGCATTTT.

The rearrangement joins TRBV6-2 or TRBV6-3 to TRBJ2-5; 9 bases line up with TRBD2. CDR1 MNHEY and CDR2 SVGEGT come from the germline V gene. CDR3 length: 16 amino acids. Trimming removed 6 bases from V and 6 bases from J; junction bases left unmatched: 14. CDR3 coding DNA: TGTGCCAGCAGCCCCCAGGGGCTAGCGGGACTGAAGACCCAGTACTTC. This codes for CASSPQGLAGLKTQYF.

Ten or more counts support this clonotype. Written as DNA, the CDR3 is TGTGCCAGCAGTTTTTACTCTTTGACTAGCGGGATAATGTTTACAGATACGCAGTATTTT. Translated: CASSFYSLTSGIMFTDTQYF. The chain carries TRBV12-3 or TRBV12-4 and TRBJ2-3; 11 bases agree with TRBD2. V lost 3 bases, J lost 3 bases, and 17 bases stayed unmatched. The CDR3 runs to 20 residues.

V and J are TRBV5-1 and TRBJ1-2, with TRBD1 matching 7 bases. Trimming at V came to 4 bases and at J to 5 bases, leaving 11 bases not matched to a gene. Per germline, CDR1 SGHRS and CDR2 YFSETQ. CDR3 size: 15 residues. The CDR3 DNA follows: TGCGCCAGCAGCGCAACCCGGGACAGCCAATATGGCTACACCTTC. It is translated as CASSATRDSQYGYTF.

This clonotype was observed many times. The chain uses TRBV4-1 and TRBJ1-2; TRBD1 might be the D (5 bases). V gave up 2 bases and J gave up 2 bases, with 9 bases separating them. The CDR3 is made up of 14 amino acids. Germline CDR1 reads MGHRA; CDR2 reads YSYEKL. The CDR3 region has the DNA TGCGCCAGCAGCCAATTCCGGGGGAACTATGGCTACACCTTC. Translating it yields CASSQFRGNYGYTF.

Ten or more counts support this clonotype. This rearrangement joins TRBV12-3 or TRBV12-4 to TRBJ2-7; TRBD1 matches at 7 bases. Trimming at V came to 6 bases and at J to 0 bases, leaving 5 bases not matched to a gene. This CDR3 region has 14 residues. In nucleotides, the CDR3 is TGTGCCAGCAGCCGGGACAGCCACTCCTACGAGCAGTACTTC. Translated: CASSRDSHSYEQYF.

This clonotype has more than one count but fewer than ten. The chain links TRBV2 to TRBJ1-2; D is perhaps TRBD1 (5 bases). This CDR3 contains 14 residues. V was pared by 3 bases and J by 2 bases, with 10 bases between. Germline V gene sequence: CDR1 SNHLY, CDR2 FYNNEI. The CDR3 DNA reads TGTGCCAGCAGTGATTTGGGGCCAAACTATGGCTACACCTTC. It codes for CASSDLGPNYGYTF. Full variable domain (remainder filled in from reference TRBV2 and TRBJ1-2): EPEVTQTPSHQVTQMGQEVILRCVPISNHLYFYWYRQILGQKVEFLVSFYNNEISEKSEIFDDQFSVERPDGSNFTLKIRSTKLEDSAMYFCASSDLGPNYGYTFGSGTRLTVV.

The chain recombines TRBV7-2 with TRBJ2-6; D might be TRBD1 (7 bases). V lost 5 bases and J 2 bases, leaving 19 bases between the germline ends. This CDR3 spans 18 amino acids. CDR1 and CDR2 (germline): SGHTA, FQGNSA. The CDR3: CASSQRRGLRAGANVLTF. Written as DNA, the CDR3 is TGTGCCAGCAGCCAAAGGAGGGGGCTGAGGGCTGGGGCCAACGTCCTGACTTTC.

This clonotype was observed a few times. A read error is possible here, since a much larger clone lies one base away. The genes are TRBV24-1 and TRBJ2-7; 8 bases agree with TRBD1. Germline V gives CDR1 KGHDR, CDR2 SFDVKD. The V gene end was trimmed by 1 base and the J gene end by 4 bases; junction bases not matched to a gene: 5. The CDR3 is made up of 15 amino acids. Written as DNA, the CDR3 is TGTGCCACCAGTGATTTACAGGGGGGAGGATACGAGCAGTACTTC. Translated: CATSDLQGGGYEQYF.

In this sample, this clonotype turned up many times. The chain combines TRBV20-1 with TRBJ1-4; 10 nucleotides align to TRBD1. The germline V gene has CDR1 DFQATT and CDR2 SNEGSKA (reference sequence). V shed 6 bases and J 7 bases; nucleotides not matched to a gene: 8. The CDR3 runs 14 residues. DNA of the CDR3: TGCAGTGCACCGCAGACAGGGGGCGGTGAAAAACTGTTTTTT. Translation gives CSAPQTGGGEKLFF.

The chain carries TRBV14 and TRBJ2-4; tentative D call: TRBD2 (5 bases). This CDR3 is 13 amino acids long. Germline lookup yields CDR1 SGHDN and CDR2 FVKESK. With 4 bases removed from V and 7 bases from J, the gap between germline ends came to 11 bases. CDR3 in amino acids: CASSRATGNIQYF. The CDR3 nucleotides read TGTGCCAGCAGCCGAGCCACGGGGAACATTCAGTACTTC.

V and J are TRBV29-1 and TRBJ2-3; 12 bases line up with TRBD2. The V gene's germline CDR1 is SQVTM and CDR2 ANQGSEA. This CDR3 contains 17 residues. The ends lost 3 bases at V and 3 bases at J; junction bases unmatched: 10. CDR3 nucleotide sequence: TGCAGCGTTGAGGGGCTAGCGGGAGGGTCGAGGACAGATACGCAGTATTTT. This sequence encodes CSVEGLAGGSRTDTQYF.

This rearrangement joins TRBV11-2 to TRBJ2-5; maybe TRBD1 (5 bases). CDR1 and CDR2 (germline): SGHAT, FQNNGV. V gave up 4 bases and J gave up 1 base, with 10 bases separating them. This CDR3 spans 14 amino acids. In nucleotides, the CDR3 is TGTGCCAGCAGCTCGGCACAGGCCCAAGAGACCCAGTACTTC. Encoded protein: CASSSAQAQETQYF.

The chain combines TRBV20-1 with TRBJ1-1; the D gene is possibly TRBD1 (5 bases). V gave up 4 bases and J gave up 1 base, with 22 bases separating them. Germline V CDR1 and CDR2: DFQATT, SNEGSKA (reference sequence). This CDR3 has 17 residues. CDR3 sequence: CSAKTGQGGPGNTEAFF. CDR3 sequence (DNA): TGCAGTGCTAAAACTGGGCAGGGTGGGCCGGGGAACACTGAAGCTTTCTTT.

This clonotype was counted only a few times. CDR3 region: CASSLAGARADEQYF. The DNA of the CDR3 is TGTGCCAGCAGCTTAGCCGGAGCCAGGGCGGACGAGCAGTACTTC. The chain carries TRBV11-1 and TRBJ2-7, with a weak D call TRBD1 (5 bases). The CDR3 has 15 amino acids. Germline V gives CDR1 SGHAT, CDR2 FQDESV (reference sequence). Trimming shortened V by 0 bases and J by 5 bases, and 14 bases separated the two germline ends.

This clonotype was detected a few times. The V and J genes are TRBV19 and TRBJ2-1; 8 positions match TRBD2. The length of the CDR3 is 17 residues. V shed 1 base and J 0 bases; nucleotides not matched to a gene: 5. Germline CDR1 is LNHDA and CDR2 is SQIVND (reference sequence). CDR3 protein: CASSIGPSGSSYNEQFF. CDR3 sequence (DNA): TGTGCCAGTAGTATAGGTCCCAGCGGGAGCTCCTACAATGAGCAGTTCTTC.